This T cell receptor beta chain was found in a study of human thymus T cells. Notes on the study in general: Unrelated individuals were reported by related research to share highly overlapping thymic repertoires.

The source of the thymus tissue was resections taken during corrective heart surgery. Healthy Finnish infants having corrective surgery for congenital heart defects served as donors. The table came from immunoSEQ multiplex PCR; TCRdb's copy has only in-frame clones and leaves some out. The data contain some 130,000 clones, about 93% of them seen just once; the ten biggest clones take up 0.024%. CDR1 is SGDLS and CDR2 is YYNGEE in the germline V gene. Trimming took 7 bases from V and 0 from J, leaving 10 bases between them. The CDR3 is made up of 13 amino acids. Points on this clone: Its specificity is unknown.

Material for sequencing was thymus tissue. The V and J genes are TRBV9 and TRBJ1-1, with D tentatively TRBD1 (5 bases). This sequence originates from a boy under three years old with a congenital heart defect but otherwise immunologically healthy. CDR3 coding DNA: TGTGCCAGCCAGGACATTATGAACACTGAAGCTTTCTTT. Amino acids: CASQDIMNTEAFF.